These 31 T cell receptor beta chains originate from one sample sequenced in a study of blood T cell repertoires in COVID-19 (dated by TCRdb to between 2020 and 2021). Library generation was performed with the immunoSEQ multiplex PCR assay. TCRdb holds this immuneACCESS table with in-frame rearrangements only. Some clones are missing; in checked studies, unresolved V genes explain under half, and the rest has no known cause. The sample table contains some 200,000 clones; only one count was recorded for about nine tenths of them. Together, the top ten hold around 2.1% of the sample. The sequencing sample was made of PBMCs or T cells enriched from blood (not recorded which). The receptors were sampled from a woman aged 25 to 45 who had recovered from COVID-19.

This chain uses TRBV30 with TRBJ1-5; D is ambiguous. The germline CDR1 and CDR2 sequences are GTSNPN and SVGIG (reference sequence). The CDR3 consists of 13 residues. The germline V and J ends were trimmed by 1 base and 1 base, with 5 bases remaining between them. DNA of the CDR3: TGTGCCTGGAGTGCCTTGAGCAATCAGCCCCAGCATTTT. This translates into CAWSALSNQPQHF.

This clone showed up just once. The chain links TRBV19 to TRBJ2-7; 8 nucleotides align to TRBD2. This CDR3 region has 15 residues. J gave up 6 bases and V 4 bases, and 11 bases lay outside the gene matches. Per the germline V gene, CDR1 is LNHDA and CDR2 is SQIVND (reference sequence). The CDR3, as DNA: TGTGCCAGTAGTAGAAAGGGACTAGATGCCGTCGAGCAGTACTTC. Amino acids: CASSRKGLDAVEQYF.

The rearrangement links TRBV2 to TRBJ1-5; 9 positions match TRBD1. This CDR3 has 14 residues. Germline CDR1 is SNHLY and CDR2 is FYNNEI. V was pared by 5 bases and J by 10 bases, with 9 bases of the junction left unmatched. CDR3 sequence reads: CASSPEQGASPQHF. The CDR3 DNA reads TGTGCCAGCAGTCCGGAACAGGGGGCTTCCCCCCAGCATTTT.

The gene calls are TRBV7-9 and TRBJ1-2; D gene ambiguous. Trimming removed 5 bases from V and 4 bases from J, with 8 bases in between. This CDR3 is built from 12 residues. Germline assignment: CDR1 SEHNR and CDR2 FQNEAQ (reference sequence). CDR3 region: CASSPRFYGYTF. In nucleotides, the CDR3 is TGTGCCAGCAGCCCTCGTTTCTATGGCTACACCTTC.

This clone was recorded only once. The rearrangement links TRBV4-2 to TRBJ2-7; TRBD2 matches 9 bases. With 0 bases clipped from V and 4 bases from J, the junction kept 7 bases outside the gene matches. Germline V gene lookup returns CDR1 LGHNA and CDR2 YNFKEQ. This CDR3 is 16 amino acids long. CDR3 DNA sequence: TGTGCCAGCAGCCAAGATTTGGCTAGCGGGGAGTACGAGCAGTACTTC. Encoded protein: CASSQDLASGEYEQYF.

The chain links TRBV12-3 or TRBV12-4 to TRBJ2-7; D is undetermined. Trimming pared 6 bases from V and 0 bases from J, leaving 6 bases between. The CDR3 is 12 amino acids. The CDR3, as DNA: TGTGCCAGCAGCTCGTCCTCCTACGAGCAGTACTTC. As protein: CASSSSSYEQYF.

J is TRBJ1-2 and V is TRBV6-5; no definite D call. The CDR3 has 13 amino acids. The V gene lost 7 bases and the J gene lost 4 bases, with 13 bases spanning the gap. Per germline, CDR1 MNHEY and CDR2 SVGAGI. The CDR3 spells CASILDKSYGYTF. The CDR3 DNA reads TGTGCCAGCATACTCGACAAGTCCTATGGCTACACCTTC.

The rearrangement joins TRBV29-1 to TRBJ2-1; D remains ambiguous. CDR3 length equals 11 residues. V shed 7 bases and J shed 7 bases, with 11 bases lying between them. Germline V CDR1 and CDR2: SQVTM, ANQGSEA. CDR3 residues: CSALLLNEQFF. CDR3 DNA sequence: TGCAGCGCCCTCCTCCTTAATGAGCAGTTCTTC.

The V gene is TRBV27, the J gene TRBJ1-1; perhaps TRBD1 as D (6 bases). The CDR3 sequence is 15 residues long. Between the trimmed V and J ends, which lost 6 bases and 0 bases, there was a span of 14 bases. Germline CDR1 MNHEY, CDR2 SMNVEV (reference sequence). The chain's CDR3 is CASRPGGRMNTEAFF. CDR3 in DNA: TGTGCCAGCAGACCGGGGGGGCGCATGAACACTGAAGCTTTCTTT.

The genes are TRBV7-9 and TRBJ1-1; D may be TRBD1 (6 bases). Trimming shortened V by 5 bases and J by 4 bases, and 14 bases separated the two germline ends. From germline, CDR1 is SEHNR and CDR2 FQNEAQ (reference sequence). This CDR3 has 14 residues. The CDR3 here is CASSPRGRGTEAFF. In nucleotides, the CDR3 is TGTGCCAGCAGCCCCAGGGGAAGAGGCACTGAAGCTTTCTTT. Looking up the rest from reference TRBV7-9 and TRBJ1-1 gives the full variable domain: DTGVSQNPRHKITKRGQNVTFRCDPISEHNRLYWYRQTLGQGPEFLTYFQNEAQLEKSRLLSDRFSAERPKGSFSTLEIQRTEQGDSAMYLCASSPRGRGTEAFFGQGTRLTVV.

This clone was found once. The chain combines TRBV7-9 with TRBJ2-2; D is unresolved. The CDR3 has 15 amino acids. Deletions cut 5 bases from V and 0 bases from J, with 10 bases between. CDR1 is SEHNR, CDR2 FQNEAQ, per germline (reference sequence). CDR3 in DNA: TGTGCCAGCAGCCAGGTCCAGGCGAACACCGGGGAGCTGTTTTTT. This sequence encodes CASSQVQANTGELFF.

The chain has TRBV7-9 and TRBJ1-1; tentative D call: TRBD1 (5 bases). Per the germline V gene, CDR1 is SEHNR and CDR2 is FQNEAQ (reference sequence). The V gene lost 6 bases and the J gene lost 3 bases, with 26 bases spanning the gap. The CDR3 totals 18 residues. CDR3 sequence: CASRLYVGRFGQDTEAFF. The CDR3, as DNA: TGTGCCAGCAGATTATATGTGGGGCGTTTTGGGCAGGACACTGAAGCTTTCTTT.

This chain's CDR3 is CASSPGTGLDTEAFF. The CDR3 nucleotides read TGTGCCAGCAGCCCCGGGACAGGGTTGGACACTGAAGCTTTCTTT. The J gene is TRBJ1-1, the V gene TRBV9; 9 bases fit TRBD1. V lost 4 bases to trimming and J lost 3 bases; unmatched junction nucleotides: 7. CDR3 length: 15 amino acids. Per germline, CDR1 SGDLS and CDR2 YYNGEE.

The rearrangement joins TRBV2 to TRBJ1-4; D perhaps matches TRBD1 (5 bases). CDR1 SNHLY and CDR2 FYNNEI come from the germline V gene. V lost 4 bases, J lost 7 bases, and 10 bases lay in between. This CDR3 contains 13 residues. The CDR3 reads CASSGGETEKLFF. For the CDR3, the DNA is TGTGCCAGCAGTGGGGGCGAAACTGAAAAACTGTTTTTT.

The chain has TRBV6-5 and TRBJ2-5; TRBD1 matches at 8 bases. Germline V lookup: CDR1 MNHEY, CDR2 SVGAGI. The CDR3 spans 13 residues. V shed 6 bases and J 5 bases; nucleotides not matched to a gene: 5. In nucleotides, the CDR3 is TGTGCCAGCAGACAACAGGGGGGCGAGACCCAGTACTTC. It yields the protein CASRQQGGETQYF.

CDR3 nucleotide sequence: TGTGCCAGCTTACGGGACAGGAATTCACCCCTCCACTTT. Translated, it gives CASLRDRNSPLHF. The chain combines TRBV6-5 with TRBJ1-6, with 8 bases matching TRBD1. The CDR3 totals 13 residues. Germline CDR1 and CDR2: MNHEY and SVGAGI. Losses at the gene ends were 8 bases for V and 7 bases for J; bases not matched to a gene: 4.

CDR3 residues: CASSQSGRGSGGEQFF. The CDR3 nucleotides are TGTGCCAGCAGCCAAAGCGGGAGAGGGAGCGGAGGTGAGCAGTTCTTC. This sequence joins TRBV3-1 (or the pseudogene TRBV3-2) and TRBJ2-1; 8 bases line up with TRBD2. Trimming removed 2 bases from V and 9 bases from J; junction bases left unmatched: 12. CDR1 and CDR2 from the germline V gene are LGHDT and YNNKEL (reference sequence). The CDR3 runs 16 residues.

V and J are TRBV6-6 and TRBJ1-1; the match to TRBD1 covers 7 bases. This CDR3 contains 14 residues. J lost 1 base, V lost 7 bases, and 6 bases had no gene match. From germline, CDR1 is MNHNY and CDR2 SVGAGI (reference sequence). This CDR3 reads CASTYDRANTEAFF. CDR3 in DNA: TGTGCCAGCACCTACGACAGGGCGAACACTGAAGCTTTCTTT.

The V and J genes are TRBV5-1 and TRBJ1-4; no firm D call. The CDR3 is 16 residues long. V lost 0 bases to trimming and J lost 4 bases, with 13 bases between them. Germline V gene data show CDR1 as SGHRS and CDR2 as YFSETQ. The CDR3 nucleotides are TGCGCCAGCAGCTTGGCCGGCGGGGATTTTAATGAAAAACTGTTTTTT. Translation: CASSLAGGDFNEKLFF.

The chain couples TRBV4-1 to TRBJ1-1; 8 bases match TRBD1. Germline V gene data show CDR1 as MGHRA and CDR2 as YSYEKL. J was trimmed by 0 bases and V by 1 base; bases with no gene match: 10. The CDR3 spans 18 residues. The CDR3 spells CASSQVRSGTGLNTEAFF. The CDR3 region has the DNA TGCGCCAGCAGCCAAGTACGGTCCGGGACAGGCCTGAACACTGAAGCTTTCTTT.

The chain is built from TRBV30 and TRBJ2-7; D remains unclear. Trimming stripped 1 base from V and 2 bases from J, with 9 bases between. This CDR3 is built from 13 residues. Germline values: CDR1 GTSNPN, CDR2 SVGIG (reference sequence). CDR3 loop: CAWSDPGTYEQYF. For the CDR3, the DNA is TGTGCCTGGAGTGATCCGGGTACCTACGAGCAGTACTTC.

V is TRBV28 and J is TRBJ2-7; TRBD1 agrees at 10 bases. J gave up 3 bases and V 10 bases, and 12 bases lay outside the gene matches. Looked up from germline, CDR1 is MDHEN and CDR2 is SYDVKM. CDR3 length: 15 amino acids. The CDR3 nucleotides read TGTGCCACCCTGGCGACCGGGACAGGGGACTACGAGCAGTACTTC. It specifies CATLATGTGDYEQYF.

This clone showed up just a few times. Different DNA sequences within this sample yield the same CDR3. V and J are TRBV12-3 or TRBV12-4 and TRBJ1-1; no clear D gene. V lost 2 bases, J lost 3 bases, and 4 bases lay in between. The CDR3 loop spans 12 amino acids. The CDR3 region is CASSLRDTEAFF. CDR3 in DNA: TGTGCCAGCAGTTTACGGGACACTGAAGCTTTCTTT.

This chain links TRBV4-2 with TRBJ2-1, with TRBD2 matching over 8 bases. V trimming: 0 bases; J trimming: 8 bases; junction bases outside the gene matches: 9. CDR3 length: 16 amino acids. The germline V gene encodes CDR1 LGHNA and CDR2 YNFKEQ. The CDR3 here is CASSQDGRGVRDEQFF. The CDR3, as DNA: TGTGCCAGCAGCCAAGACGGGAGGGGGGTTAGAGATGAGCAGTTCTTC.

The chain has TRBV3-1 (or the pseudogene TRBV3-2) and TRBJ1-5, with 8 nucleotides matching TRBD1. Germline V gene sequence: CDR1 LGHDT, CDR2 YNNKEL (reference sequence). This CDR3 is built from 15 residues. V trimming: 4 bases; J trimming: 2 bases; junction bases outside the gene matches: 4. CDR3 nucleotides: TGTGCCAGCAGCCGTTCGGACAGGGGCAATCAGCCCCAGCATTTT. It translates to CASSRSDRGNQPQHF.

The sample holds a few counts of this clone. V is TRBV18 and J is TRBJ2-3; D remains unclear. CDR3 length equals 14 residues. Deletions cut 0 bases from V and 3 bases from J, with 7 bases between. Germline V gene data show CDR1 as KGHSH and CDR2 as LQKENI. The CDR3 DNA reads TGTGCCAGCTCACCACCCCAACTTACAGATACGCAGTATTTT. Protein product: CASSPPQLTDTQYF.

V is TRBV11-2 and J is TRBJ2-5, with TRBD1 as a possible D gene (5 bases). Between the trimmed V and J ends, which lost 1 base and 1 base, there was a span of 7 bases. This CDR3 region has 14 residues. The germline gives CDR1 SGHAT, CDR2 FQNNGV. DNA for the CDR3: TGTGCCAGCAGCTTAGGGACATTCCAAGAGACCCAGTACTTC. Its protein is CASSLGTFQETQYF.

The J gene is TRBJ1-1, the V gene TRBV6-5; unclear D gene. Trimming shortened V by 0 bases and J by 8 bases, and 10 bases separated the two germline ends. CDR1 is MNHEY, CDR2 SVGAGI, per germline. The CDR3 is 13 residues long. The chain's CDR3 is CASSYSRTAEAFF. The CDR3 nucleotides read TGTGCCAGCAGTTACTCACGTACAGCCGAAGCTTTCTTT.

The CDR3 reads CASSLDRAFIRDTQYF. In DNA form, the CDR3 reads TGTGCCAGCAGCTTGGACAGGGCATTTATTAGGGATACGCAGTATTTT. This chain joins TRBV5-8 and TRBJ2-3; D possibly corresponds to TRBD1 (6 bases). V lost 0 bases and J lost 6, with 17 bases in between. Per germline, CDR1 SGHTS and CDR2 YDEGEE. The length of the CDR3 is 16 residues.

J is TRBJ1-1 and V is TRBV12-5, with 9 bases that match TRBD1. Germline V gene lookup returns CDR1 LGHNT and CDR2 FRNRAP. V was pared by 2 bases and J by 4 bases, with 5 bases of the junction left unmatched. CDR3 length: 15 amino acids. This CDR3 is CASGLLGTGSTEAFF. The CDR3 region has the DNA TGTGCTAGTGGTTTGCTAGGGACAGGGAGCACTGAAGCTTTCTTT.

This clone came up once. This chain uses TRBV10-1 with TRBJ2-1; possible D gene TRBD1, 6 bases. V was shortened by 3 bases and J by 12 bases, with 18 bases between the two germline ends. The CDR3 extends over 14 amino acids. Germline CDR1 WNHNN, CDR2 SYGVQD (reference sequence). The CDR3 loop reads CASSDRGHQDRQFF. The CDR3 nucleotides read TGCGCCAGCAGTGATAGGGGCCATCAGGACAGGCAGTTCTTC.